The 15 T cell receptor beta chains presented below share a single source sample, sequenced in a study of T cells after yellow fever vaccination. One entry per CDR3 protein results from TCRdb running MiXCR on the 5' RACE reads. In the table there are some 250,000 distinct CDR3 sequences, 3.6% of which are singletons. The input for sequencing was PBMCs, taken 15 days after the yellow fever booster vaccination. The receptors here all came from a man aged 18 to 30 who received the YFV17D yellow fever vaccine.

At least ten counts were recorded for this clonotype. The chain is built from TRBV4-3 and TRBJ2-1; TRBD1 matches at 7 bases. The CDR3 has 16 amino acids. Germline CDR1 is LGHNA and CDR2 is YSLEER. With V trimmed by 0 bases and J by 5 bases, 7 bases remained unmatched. CDR3 amino acids: CASSQEGDRNNNEQFF. The CDR3 DNA reads as TGCGCCAGCAGCCAAGAAGGGGACAGAAACAACAATGAGCAGTTCTTC.

This clonotype was detected ten times or more. V is TRBV28 and J is TRBJ1-2; D remains ambiguous. V gave up 4 bases and J gave up 4 bases, with 7 bases separating them. This CDR3 region has 12 residues. Germline assignment: CDR1 MDHEN and CDR2 SYDVKM. The CDR3 loop is CASSWGTYGYTF. Here the CDR3 DNA reads TGTGCCAGCAGTTGGGGAACCTATGGCTACACCTTC.

Many counts were recorded for this clonotype. This rearrangement joins TRBV11-2 to TRBJ1-2; 8 bases are a match to TRBD1. Germline lookup yields CDR1 SGHAT and CDR2 FQNNGV. V gave up 1 base and J gave up 4 bases; unmatched junction bases: 2. This CDR3 is built from 14 residues. The CDR3 DNA is TGTGCCAGCAGCTTAGGGACAGGGTCCTATGGCTACACCTTC. This translates into CASSLGTGSYGYTF.

This clonotype was observed many times. The chain combines TRBV3-1 with TRBJ1-3; a possible D gene is TRBD1 (5 bases). This CDR3 has 14 amino acids. The germline CDR1 and CDR2 sequences are LGHDT and YNNKEL (reference sequence). Between the trimmed V and J ends, which lost 1 base and 7 bases, there was a span of 11 bases. Here the CDR3 DNA reads TGTGCCAGCAGCCAAGTACCAGGGAGGAACACCATATATTTT. The encoded protein is CASSQVPGRNTIYF. Variable domain in full (rest from reference TRBV3-1 and TRBJ1-3): DTAVSQTPKYLVTQMGNDKSIKCEQNLGHDTMYWYKQDSKKFLKIMFSYNNKELIINETVPNRFSPKSPDKAHLNLHINSLELGDSAVYFCASSQVPGRNTIYFGEGSWLTVV.

The sample holds many counts of this clonotype. This chain connects TRBV9 to TRBJ2-1, with D hard to call. Germline-derived CDR1 and CDR2 are SGDLS and YYNGEE. This CDR3 has 13 amino acids. The V and J ends lost 4 bases and 7 bases respectively, with 12 bases between them. The CDR3 spells CASSPRVGNEQFF. CDR3 nucleotides: TGTGCCAGCAGCCCCCGAGTCGGTAATGAGCAGTTCTTC.

This clonotype came up many times. The genes are TRBV5-1 and TRBJ1-2; 7 bases agree with TRBD1. CDR3 length equals 16 residues. J gave up 6 bases and V 4 bases, and 15 bases lay outside the gene matches. The germline gives CDR1 SGHRS, CDR2 YFSETQ. This CDR3 is CASSPQTGSSSDGYTF. The CDR3 DNA reads as TGCGCCAGCAGCCCTCAGACAGGGTCTTCTTCGGATGGCTACACCTTC.

V gene TRBV12-5 combines with J gene TRBJ1-1, with 8 positions matching TRBD1. After removal of 1 base from V and 11 bases from J, the junction contained 3 bases not matched to a gene. CDR3 length: 12 amino acids. Germline V gene sequence: CDR1 LGHNT, CDR2 FRNRAP. CDR3 coding DNA: TGTGCTAGTGGTTTGGGACAGGGGACGGCTTTCTTT. It translates to CASGLGQGTAFF.

This clonotype was counted at least ten times. This chain connects TRBV12-3 or TRBV12-4 to TRBJ2-2; 8 bases match TRBD1. J lost 7 bases, V lost 5 bases, and 9 bases had no gene match. The CDR3 sequence is 15 residues long. The CDR3 sequence: CASSRRGQGDGELFF. For the CDR3, the DNA is TGTGCCAGCAGTCGCCGAGGACAGGGCGACGGGGAGCTGTTTTTT.

This clonotype came up many times. The V gene is TRBV24-1, the J gene TRBJ2-7; 7 bases fit TRBD1. This CDR3 region has 14 residues. Germline values: CDR1 KGHDR, CDR2 SFDVKD. V gave up 8 bases and J gave up 0 bases; unmatched junction bases: 6. CDR3 in amino acids: CATTGTETSYEQYF. The CDR3 nucleotides are TGTGCCACCACCGGGACAGAAACCTCCTACGAGCAGTACTTC.

This clonotype was seen at least ten times. This chain connects TRBV3-2 to TRBJ2-4; TRBD1 is the table's D call and was not checked against the DNA. TRBV3-2 is a pseudogene segment. The CDR3 length is 15 residues. CDR3 in amino acids: CASSQVRDRANIQYF. CDR3 DNA: TGTGCCAGCAGCCAAGTCCGGGACAGGGCGAACATTCAGTACTTC.

This clonotype appeared many times. The DNA of the CDR3 is TGTGCCAGCAGCGTAGTCGGGGGGGAGCAGTTCTTC. This encodes CASSVVGGEQFF. The chain is built from TRBV9 and TRBJ2-1; 7 nucleotides match TRBD2. CDR3 length equals 12 residues. The V gene end was trimmed by 0 bases and the J gene end by 10 bases; junction bases not matched to a gene: 1. Germline assignment: CDR1 SGDLS and CDR2 YYNGEE.

This clonotype was recorded at least ten times. This sequence joins TRBV10-3 and TRBJ2-1; D call uncertain. This CDR3 contains 15 residues. Between the trimmed V and J ends, which lost 3 bases and 3 bases, there was a span of 12 bases. Germline values: CDR1 ENHRY, CDR2 SYGVKD. CDR3: CAISDPSVGYNEQFF. As DNA, the CDR3 is TGTGCCATCAGTGACCCTTCAGTCGGCTACAATGAGCAGTTCTTC.

In its sample, this clonotype was seen many times. J is TRBJ2-2 and V is TRBV9; 13 bases agree with TRBD2. V lost 0 bases and J lost 5; bases outside the gene matches: 10. The CDR3 runs 19 residues. CDR1 and CDR2 from the germline V gene are SGDLS and YYNGEE. CDR3 nucleotides: TGTGCCAGCAGCGTAGCTCGGGGACTAGCGGGGAGTTATACCGGGGAGCTGTTTTTT. Its protein is CASSVARGLAGSYTGELFF.

The rearrangement joins TRBV18 to TRBJ1-3, with D maybe TRBD1 (6 bases). The CDR3 is 14 amino acids. V was trimmed by 3 bases and J by 2 bases, leaving 8 bases between them. Looked up from germline, CDR1 is KGHSH and CDR2 is LQKENI. The CDR3 protein is CASSPGTTGNTIYF. CDR3 nucleotide sequence: TGTGCCAGCTCACCCGGGACAACTGGAAACACCATATATTTT. The full variable domain, completed using reference TRBV18 and TRBJ1-3, is NAGVMQNPRHLVRRRGQEARLRCSPMKGHSHVYWYRQLPEEGLKFMVYLQKENIIDESGMPKERFSAEFPKEGPSILRIQQVVRGDSAAYFCASSPGTTGNTIYFGEGSWLTVV.

This clonotype was seen ten or more times. The gene calls are TRBV29-1 and TRBJ2-7, with D possibly matching TRBD1 (5 bases). Trimming took 8 bases from V and 6 from J, leaving 17 bases between them. The germline V gene encodes CDR1 SQVTM and CDR2 ANQGSEA. The CDR3 contains 12 residues. The chain's CDR3 is CSIRTIQGEQYV. CDR3 sequence (DNA): TGCAGCATACGGACAATCCAAGGCGAGCAGTACGTC.